A single sample is the source of the 6 T cell receptor beta chains below, sequenced in a study of beta chain features in type 1 diabetes. All of the isolated RNA was reverse transcribed, so expressed TCRB transcripts were sequenced. Assay used: immunoSEQ multiplex PCR; TCRdb lists only in-frame clones, some missing. The data contain around 250,000 clones, more than 65% of them singletons. The material sequenced was naive CD4+ T cells from blood. The origin of the receptors is a man aged 25-45 years in good health.

The chain uses TRBV7-9 and TRBJ1-1; possibly TRBD1 for D (6 bases). Between the trimmed V and J ends, which lost 5 bases and 0 bases, there was a span of 10 bases. The CDR3 sequence is 14 residues long. Per the germline V gene, CDR1 is SEHNR and CDR2 is FQNEAQ (reference sequence). CDR3: CASSQQGLNTEAFF. CDR3 DNA: TGTGCCAGCAGCCAACAGGGCCTGAACACTGAAGCTTTCTTT.

The rearrangement uses TRBV7-2 and TRBJ1-1; 8 bases match TRBD1. CDR1 is SGHTA, CDR2 FQGNSA, per germline. Unmatched junction bases numbered 10, after V lost 5 bases and J lost 5 bases. This CDR3 has 15 residues. The CDR3 is CASSPQGARLTEAFF. DNA of the CDR3: TGTGCCAGCAGCCCCCAGGGGGCCAGATTAACTGAAGCTTTCTTT.

The genes are TRBV10-3 and TRBJ2-4; no clear D. Trimming pared 7 bases from V and 0 bases from J, leaving 10 bases between. The germline gives CDR1 ENHRY, CDR2 SYGVKD. The CDR3 consists of 14 residues. The CDR3 bases are TGTGCCATCAAGGCACCGGGAGCCAAAAACATTCAGTACTTC. Translation: CAIKAPGAKNIQYF.

V gene TRBV7-9 combines with J gene TRBJ1-1; TRBD1 matches 7 bases. The germline V gene encodes CDR1 SEHNR and CDR2 FQNEAQ (reference sequence). CDR3 size: 15 residues. The V segment lost 5 bases and the J segment 4 bases; nucleotides outside the gene matches: 10. CDR3 nucleotides: TGTGCCAGCAGCGTCATCACAGGGGACACCACTGAAGCTTTCTTT. Its protein product is CASSVITGDTTEAFF.

The J gene is TRBJ2-5, the V gene TRBV9; D may match TRBD1 or TRBD2 (6 bases each). The length of the CDR3 is 14 residues. The V gene's germline CDR1 is SGDLS and CDR2 YYNGEE. Trimming removed 3 bases from V and 6 bases from J, with 15 bases in between. The CDR3 spells CASSAQGGEKTQYF. CDR3 coding DNA: TGTGCCAGCAGCGCACAGGGCGGGGAGAAGACCCAGTACTTC.

The chain has TRBV7-8 and TRBJ2-3, with TRBD2 matching 10 bases. The V gene's germline CDR1 is SGHVS and CDR2 FQNEAQ. The CDR3 covers 16 residues. Germline trimming cut 0 bases from V and 4 bases from J; bases unmatched to any gene: 4. This CDR3 is CASSLAWTSGSDTQYF. The CDR3 region has the DNA TGTGCCAGCAGCTTAGCATGGACTAGCGGTTCAGATACGCAGTATTTT.